These T cell receptor beta chains were read from a single sample in a study of shared clonotypes between healthy human individuals. Some clones are missing from TCRdb's copy, which holds only in-frame ones; the method was immunoSEQ multiplex PCR. The sample records 2 million to 2.5 million clones, approximately 96% being singletons. The sample taken for sequencing was naive CD4+ T cells sorted from blood. The receptors derive from a man aged 18 to 29 in good health. Each CDR3 is given with its conserved first and last residue. A D gene is named only where the DNA matches it firmly. Size is omitted from some rows. Given values are once, few, many or a class for expanded clones.

CDR3 protein,CDR3 DNA,clone size,J gene,V gene,D gene
CATSRGQGVEKLFF,TGTGCCACCAGCAGAGGACAGGGTGTTGAAAAACTGTTTTTT,NA,TRBJ1-4,TRBV15,TRBD1
CASSLFGDSPLHF,TGTGCCAGCAGTTTATTCGGAGATTCACCCCTCCACTTT,NA,TRBJ1-6,TRBV27,NA
CASSSGQRQETQYF,TGTGCCAGCAGCTCGGGACAGCGCCAAGAGACCCAGTACTTC,NA,TRBJ2-5,TRBV7-2,TRBD1
CASSFRQDKIYEQYF,TGCGCCAGCAGCTTTCGACAGGACAAAATCTACGAGCAGTACTTC,once,TRBJ2-7,TRBV5-1,NA
CASSPTGGPSYEQYF,TGTGCCAGCTCACCCACAGGGGGCCCCTCCTACGAGCAGTACTTC,NA,TRBJ2-7,TRBV18,TRBD1
CASSVEDRGDYEQYF,TGTGCCAGCAGCGTAGAGGACAGGGGAGACTACGAGCAGTACTTC,NA,TRBJ2-7,TRBV9,TRBD1
CASSYFSGRYNEQFF,TGTGCCAGCAGTTACTTTAGCGGGAGGTACAATGAGCAGTTCTTC,NA,TRBJ2-1,TRBV6-5,TRBD2
CARSLGDRSHEQYF,TGTGCCAGAAGCTTGGGGGACAGGAGTCACGAGCAGTACTTC,NA,TRBJ2-7,TRBV5-3,TRBD1
CASSLAPVNTEAFF,TGTGCCAGCAGCTTAGCGCCGGTGAACACTGAAGCTTTCTTT,NA,TRBJ1-1,TRBV7-6,NA
CASSLPFSTSGRNEQFF,TGTGCCAGCAGCTTACCGTTCTCTACTAGCGGGAGAAATGAGCAGTTCTTC,NA,TRBJ2-1,TRBV7-9,TRBD2
CASSLGGNQETQYF,TGCGCCAGCAGCTTGGGAGGTAACCAAGAGACCCAGTACTTC,NA,TRBJ2-5,TRBV5-1,NA
CASRFHRGIDEQFF,TGTGCCAGCAGATTTCACAGGGGGATCGATGAGCAGTTCTTC,NA,TRBJ2-1,TRBV2,TRBD1
CASSPPGQGSHGYTF,TGTGCCAGTAGTCCCCCCGGCCAGGGGTCCCATGGCTACACCTTC,NA,TRBJ1-2,TRBV19,NA
CASRNASYEQYF,TGTGCCAGCAGGAATGCCTCCTACGAGCAGTACTTC,NA,TRBJ2-7,TRBV7-2,NA
CASSPARGLVGELFF,TGTGCCAGCAGCCCGGCCAGGGGGCTGGTCGGGGAGCTGTTTTTT,once,TRBJ2-2,TRBV7-9,TRBD1
CASSEFEGAGYEQYF,TGTGCCAGCAGTGAATTTGAGGGGGCGGGCTACGAGCAGTACTTC,NA,TRBJ2-7,TRBV25-1,TRBD1
CASILDGWGASGNTIYF,TGTGCCAGCATCCTAGACGGGTGGGGAGCCTCTGGAAACACCATATATTTT,NA,TRBJ1-3,TRBV5-5,NA
CASSYSAGVGSGELFF,TGTGCCAGCAGTTATAGCGCAGGGGTGGGATCCGGGGAGCTGTTTTTT,NA,TRBJ2-2,TRBV6-5,NA
CASSSGYEQYF,TGCGCCAGCAGCTCCGGGTACGAGCAGTACTTC,NA,TRBJ2-7,TRBV5-1,NA
CASSQPLTF,TGTGCCAGCAGCCAACCCTTAACCTTC,NA,TRBJ2-7,TRBV3-1/TRBV3-2,NA
CASTQGTNYGYTF,TGTGCCAGTACCCAGGGCACGAACTATGGCTACACCTTC,NA,TRBJ1-2,TRBV19,NA
CAISERSSENTGELFF,TGTGCCATCAGTGAGAGGTCTAGCGAGAACACCGGGGAGCTGTTTTTT,once,TRBJ2-2,TRBV10-3,NA
CAISESPRQPQHF,TGTGCCATCAGTGAGTCCCCGCGGCAGCCCCAGCATTTT,NA,TRBJ1-5,TRBV10-3,NA
CASSPDPYGYTF,TGTGCCAGCTCACCCGATCCTTATGGCTACACCTTC,NA,TRBJ1-2,TRBV18,NA
CASSLQTGAINYGYTF,TGTGCCAGCAGCCTGCAAACAGGGGCCATCAACTATGGCTACACCTTC,NA,TRBJ1-2,TRBV7-9,TRBD1
CASSLGGTIAETQYF,TGTGCTAGCAGCCTAGGAGGGACTATCGCCGAGACCCAGTACTTC,NA,TRBJ2-5,TRBV7-7,TRBD2
CASSRLAAPNNEQFF,TGTGCCAGCAGCAGACTAGCGGCTCCTAACAATGAGCAGTTCTTC,NA,TRBJ2-1,TRBV11-2,TRBD2
CASSFSAGGSDTQYF,TGCGCCAGCAGCTTTTCGGCGGGAGGGTCAGATACGCAGTATTTT,NA,TRBJ2-3,TRBV5-1,TRBD2
CASSFGQGGVETQYF,TGCGCCAGCAGCTTCGGACAGGGGGGAGTGGAAACGCAGTATTTT,NA,TRBJ2-3,TRBV5-1,TRBD1
CASSYFAGAPYNEQFF,TGTGCCAGCAGTTACTTTGCGGGAGCCCCCTACAATGAGCAGTTCTTC,NA,TRBJ2-1,TRBV6-5,TRBD2
CASSGINGQPQHF,TGTGCCAGCAGTGGCATTAATGGGCAGCCCCAGCATTTT,NA,TRBJ1-5,TRBV6-1,NA
CASSQWTGVNTEAFF,TGCGCCAGCAGCCAATGGACAGGGGTGAACACTGAAGCTTTCTTT,NA,TRBJ1-1,TRBV4-1,TRBD1
CASSIVPGTGSPLHF,TGTGCCAGTAGTATAGTTCCGGGGACGGGGTCACCCCTCCACTTT,NA,TRBJ1-6,TRBV19,NA
CASATGAGSFHGYTF,TGTGCCAGCGCAACTGGGGCAGGGTCGTTTCATGGCTACACCTTC,NA,TRBJ1-2,TRBV6-1,NA
CASTFPESSGNTIYF,TGTGCCAGCACTTTTCCCGAGAGCTCTGGAAACACCATATATTTT,NA,TRBJ1-3,TRBV28,NA
CATSRDTDGSYEQYF,TGTGCCACCAGCAGAGATACAGACGGTTCCTACGAGCAGTACTTC,NA,TRBJ2-7,TRBV15,NA
CASGIGTGDEQYF,TGTGCCAGCGGGATTGGGACAGGGGATGAGCAGTACTTC,NA,TRBJ2-7,TRBV6-1,TRBD1
CASSLGLTDNTEAFF,TGTGCCAGCAGCTTAGGTTTAACGGATAACACTGAAGCTTTCTTT,NA,TRBJ1-1,TRBV11-2,NA
CASSGTGRSLNNEQFF,TGTGCCAGCAGTGGGACCGGTCGGTCTTTAAACAATGAGCAGTTCTTC,NA,TRBJ2-1,TRBV28,NA
CASSQDRGYGYTF,TGTGCCAGCAGCCAGGACAGGGGCTATGGCTACACCTTC,NA,TRBJ1-2,TRBV2,TRBD1